The 2 T cell receptor beta chains reported below all come from one sample, sequenced in a study of T-cell reconstitution after alpha-beta-depleted transplantation in children (dated by TCRdb to the mid-2010s). The library relied on PCR. Sequencing was performed on an Illumina HiSeq 2500. To normalize quantification of the TCRbeta repertoire, the TCR libraries were built with molecular barcoding that relied on unique molecular identifiers. The public reads were run again by TCRdb, first through fastp at Q25 and then through MiXCR, and only productive beta chains were kept. Rows merge per CDR3 protein into single entries with the most common DNA and genes. Within this sample are 440,000 or so distinct CDR3 sequences, with approximately 10% of them counted one time only. 4.5% to 7% of the sample is in the top ten clones. The sequences come from PBMCs from the stem cell graft donor, collected from the stem cell graft. These receptors were taken from a human donor who donated a stem cell graft to a child with acute myeloid leukemia.

Notes on this clonotype: A much larger clone differs from this one at a single base, so this may be a read error. The chain joins TRBV4-3 to TRBJ2-7; possibly TRBD2 for D (5 bases). The CDR3 sequence is 15 residues long. Germline CDR1 and CDR2: LGHNA and YSLEER. Between the trimmed V and J ends, which lost 3 bases and 4 bases, there was a span of 16 bases. In DNA, the CDR3 is TGCGCCAGCAGCCATGGAATAACGGGAAAGTACGAGCAGTACTTC. Its translation: CASSHGITGKYEQYF.

The rearrangement links TRBV9 to TRBJ1-1; D is undetermined. The CDR3 contains 14 residues. Trimming removed 1 base from V and 4 bases from J, with 11 bases in between. The germline gives CDR1 SGDLS, CDR2 YYNGEE. CDR3 in amino acids: CASSVTGSGTEAFF. The CDR3 DNA reads as TGTGCCAGCAGCGTAACCGGCTCGGGCACTGAAGCTTTCTTT.